The 30 T cell receptor beta chains below were found in one sample sequenced in a study of T cell clonotyping in hematopoietic cell transplantation. The method was immunoSEQ multiplex PCR; TCRdb's version includes in-frame clones alone and lacks a portion of them. The profile shows 25,000 to 35,000 clones, 85% to 95% of them singletons. The time point was: recipient sample about 28 days before transplant, after cytoreduction. Sequencing was performed on peripheral blood mononuclear cells, taken before stem cell transplant. The receptors stem from a man aged 45 to 65 with acute myeloid leukemia. Some clones in this sample may be carry-over from other donors' samples.

This rearrangement joins TRBV5-1 to TRBJ1-2, with TRBD1 identical over 10 bases. J gave up 6 bases and V 1 base, and 9 bases lay outside the gene matches. CDR3 length equals 16 residues. Germline V lookup: CDR1 SGHRS, CDR2 YFSETQ. The CDR3 DNA reads as TGCGCCAGCAGCTTGTATACGGACAGGGGGAGGAATGGCTACACCTTC. It encodes CASSLYTDRGRNGYTF.

This chain joins TRBV27 and TRBJ1-1; 7 bases align to TRBD1. V gave up 5 bases and J gave up 5 bases; unmatched junction bases: 5. Germline V gene sequence: CDR1 MNHEY, CDR2 SMNVEV (reference sequence). The CDR3 runs to 13 residues. DNA of the CDR3: TGTGCCAGCAGTCCGCGACAGGGAACTGAAGCTTTCTTT. Its translation is CASSPRQGTEAFF.

V and J are TRBV7-6 and TRBJ2-3; D unclear. Trimming removed 4 bases at V and 13 bases at J, with 15 bases between. The CDR3 has 12 residues. In germline, CDR1 is SGHVS, CDR2 FNYEAQ. The CDR3 loop is CASSSSLTVEYF. CDR3 coding DNA: TGTGCCAGCAGCTCCTCGCTGACTGTGGAGTATTTT.

This chain links TRBV10-3 with TRBJ2-5; TRBD2 is a possible D gene (7 bases). Trimming stripped 2 bases from V and 4 bases from J, with 20 bases between. The CDR3 totals 17 residues. Germline CDR1 is ENHRY and CDR2 is SYGVKD. CDR3 amino acids: CAISERQAGASGETQYF. The CDR3 DNA reads as TGTGCCATCAGTGAGCGCCAGGCGGGGGCGTCGGGAGAGACCCAGTACTTC.

The CDR3: CASSHTGTYYGYTF. The CDR3 bases are TGTGCCAGCAGCCATACAGGGACCTACTATGGCTACACCTTC. The chain links TRBV9 to TRBJ1-2; D might be TRBD1 (6 bases). The CDR3 consists of 14 residues. CDR1 and CDR2 (germline): SGDLS, YYNGEE. V lost 4 bases and J lost 3, with 13 bases in between.

The chain recombines TRBV18 with TRBJ2-7, with 9 nucleotides matching TRBD1. The V gene end was trimmed by 6 bases and the J gene end by 5 bases; junction bases not matched to a gene: 8. CDR1 KGHSH and CDR2 LQKENI come from the germline V gene. This CDR3 contains 14 residues. DNA of the CDR3: TGTGCCAGCTCCCTCGGGACAGGGCACGACGAGCAGTACTTC. As protein: CASSLGTGHDEQYF.

The V gene is TRBV19, the J gene TRBJ2-3; 9 positions match TRBD1. The CDR3 loop spans 14 amino acids. Germline V lookup: CDR1 LNHDA, CDR2 SQIVND (reference sequence). Trimming took 5 bases from V and 3 from J; bases not matched to a gene: 3. The CDR3 loop reads CASSVGQGTDTQYF. For the CDR3, the DNA is TGTGCCAGTAGTGTGGGACAGGGAACAGATACGCAGTATTTT.

V is TRBV7-2 and J is TRBJ2-5, with unresolved D. Germline CDR1 is SGHTA and CDR2 is FQGNSA. V gave up 5 bases and J gave up 4 bases, with 20 bases separating them. The CDR3 covers 16 residues. CDR3 coding DNA: TGTGCCAGCAGCGTGAGCCGGGTCCACTCATCAGAGACCCAGTACTTC. Amino acids: CASSVSRVHSSETQYF.

This chain links TRBV15 with TRBJ2-6, with D maybe TRBD1 (5 bases). V dropped 4 bases and J dropped 4 bases, with 11 bases sitting between them. The V gene's germline CDR1 is LNHNV and CDR2 YYDKDF (reference sequence). The CDR3 has 15 residues. This chain's CDR3 is CATSIRGTGANVLTF. The DNA for the CDR3 is TGTGCCACCAGCATTAGGGGAACAGGGGCCAACGTCCTGACTTTC.

The rearrangement joins TRBV27 to TRBJ2-3; D is possibly TRBD2 (6 bases). The germline V gene encodes CDR1 MNHEY and CDR2 SMNVEV (reference sequence). This CDR3 has 15 residues. V lost 4 bases, J lost 3 bases, and 14 bases lay in between. CDR3 amino acids: CASSSGLGGTDTQYF. The CDR3 DNA follows: TGTGCCAGCAGTTCGGGACTTGGAGGGACAGATACGCAGTATTTT.

The CDR3 region has the DNA TGTGCCAGCAGCTTCGCTCTCGACCTTTCTCGCGGATACGAGCAGTACTTC. Its translation: CASSFALDLSRGYEQYF. This chain connects TRBV7-9 to TRBJ2-7; no firm D call. Trimming removed 3 bases at V and 4 bases at J, with 22 bases between. This CDR3 spans 17 amino acids. The V gene's germline CDR1 is SEHNR and CDR2 FQNEAQ (reference sequence).

This chain links TRBV19 with TRBJ2-7; D is possibly TRBD1 (6 bases). Trimming removed 1 base from V and 7 bases from J, with 23 bases in between. Germline V CDR1 and CDR2: LNHDA, SQIVND (reference sequence). The CDR3 runs to 17 residues. The CDR3, as DNA: TGTGCCAGTAGTATAGGAGCGTGGTGGGACACCAGTGGGGAGCAGTACTTC. It yields the protein CASSIGAWWDTSGEQYF.

This chain joins TRBV29-1 and TRBJ2-2; D gene unclear. V was pared by 6 bases and J by 0 bases, with 11 bases between. The germline CDR1 and CDR2 sequences are SQVTM and ANQGSEA. The CDR3 length is 14 residues. CDR3 loop: CSVGRDTNTGELFF. In DNA form, the CDR3 reads TGCAGCGTCGGCCGAGATACGAACACCGGGGAGCTGTTTTTT.

V and J are TRBV2 and TRBJ1-2, with TRBD1 matching over 8 bases. Germline-derived CDR1 and CDR2 are SNHLY and FYNNEI. The trim removed 4 bases at V and 7 bases at J, leaving 8 bases unmatched. The CDR3 is 14 amino acids. The CDR3 DNA sequence: TGTGCCAGCAGTGGGGACAGGTTGTCAAGTGGCTACACCTTC. Its protein product is CASSGDRLSSGYTF.

The rearrangement uses TRBV30 and TRBJ1-2, with TRBD1 matching 10 bases. Trimming took 3 bases from V and 8 from J; bases not matched to a gene: 12. Germline V lookup: CDR1 GTSNPN, CDR2 SVGIG (reference sequence). This CDR3 region has 15 residues. Here the CDR3 reads CAWSGLDRGHRGYTF. The CDR3 DNA reads TGTGCCTGGAGCGGGCTTGACAGGGGGCATCGCGGCTACACCTTC.

The chain links TRBV7-7 to TRBJ2-7, with 7 bases lining up with TRBD1. The CDR3 consists of 13 residues. Germline V gene lookup returns CDR1 SSHAT and CDR2 FNYEAQ (reference sequence). V shed 5 bases and J 6 bases; nucleotides not matched to a gene: 7. In DNA form, the CDR3 reads TGTGCCAGCAGCCTGACAGGGCGTAGCGAGCAGTACTTC. It codes for CASSLTGRSEQYF. Full variable domain (outside the CDR3, taken from reference TRBV7-7 and TRBJ2-7): GAGVSQSPRYKVTKRGQDVTLRCDPISSHATLYWYQQALGQGPEFLTYFNYEAQPDKSGLPSDRFSAERPEGSISTLTIQRTEQRDSAMYRCASSLTGRSEQYFGPGTRLTVT.

This CDR3 reads CASSSLQGAGEKLFF. The CDR3 DNA is TGTGCCAGCAGTTCATTACAGGGGGCAGGTGAAAAACTGTTTTTT. The J gene is TRBJ1-4, the V gene TRBV28; 9 bases are shared with TRBD1. This CDR3 has 15 amino acids. Trimming cost V 4 bases and J 7 bases; bases outside gene matches: 7. CDR1 is MDHEN and CDR2 is SYDVKM in the germline V gene.

The chain links TRBV5-1 to TRBJ1-6; tentative D call: TRBD1 (6 bases). Germline V gene data show CDR1 as SGHRS and CDR2 as YFSETQ. CDR3 size: 17 residues. Trimming pared 4 bases from V and 6 bases from J, leaving 20 bases between. CDR3 sequence: CASSPKIPGQSNSPLHF. The CDR3 DNA is TGCGCCAGCAGCCCAAAAATCCCGGGACAATCTAATTCACCCCTCCACTTT.

The gene calls are TRBV4-2 and TRBJ1-2; the D gene is possibly TRBD1 (5 bases). Germline CDR1 LGHNA, CDR2 YNFKEQ. This CDR3 is built from 15 residues. V was trimmed by 0 bases and J by 3 bases, leaving 11 bases between them. The CDR3 DNA follows: TGTGCCAGCAGCCAAGATCAGGGTGGGGACTATGGCTACACCTTC. It yields the protein CASSQDQGGDYGYTF.

The genes are TRBV5-6 and TRBJ2-2; 12 bases are shared with TRBD2. This CDR3 is built from 18 residues. Germline trimming cut 1 base from V and 8 bases from J; bases unmatched to any gene: 12. Germline CDR1 reads SGHDT; CDR2 reads YYEEEE. In DNA form, the CDR3 reads TGTGCCAGCAGCTTGTCAGGGGCCGGACTAGCGGGGACGGGGGAGCTGTTTTTT. Residues: CASSLSGAGLAGTGELFF.

This chain links TRBV9 with TRBJ2-3, with TRBD2 matching over 11 bases. V trimming: 4 bases; J trimming: 4 bases; junction bases outside the gene matches: 5. Germline V lookup: CDR1 SGDLS, CDR2 YYNGEE. The CDR3 runs to 15 residues. CDR3 region: CASSNPGLAADTQYF. As DNA, the CDR3 is TGTGCCAGCAGCAATCCGGGACTAGCGGCAGATACGCAGTATTTT.

The V gene is TRBV2, the J gene TRBJ2-7, with D perhaps TRBD2 (6 bases). This CDR3 region has 12 residues. Germline CDR1 is SNHLY and CDR2 is FYNNEI. Deletions cut 8 bases from V and 3 bases from J, with 11 bases between. The chain's CDR3 is CASGDLSYEQYF. The CDR3 DNA is TGTGCCAGCGGGGACTTGAGCTACGAGCAGTACTTC.

The gene calls are TRBV25-1 and TRBJ2-1; TRBD2 matches at 9 bases. The CDR3 has 15 residues. With 0 bases clipped from V and 10 bases from J, the junction kept 7 bases outside the gene matches. Germline lookup yields CDR1 MGHDK and CDR2 SYGVNS. The DNA for the CDR3 is TGTGCCAGCAGTGAATATATCGGACTAGCGCAAGAGCAGTTCTTC. This codes for CASSEYIGLAQEQFF. Combining the CDR3 with reference TRBV25-1 and TRBJ2-1 gives the whole variable domain EADIYQTPRYLVIGTGKKITLECSQTMGHDKMYWYQQDPGMELHLIHYSYGVNSTEKGDLSSESTVSRIRTEHFPLTLESARPSHTSQYLCASSEYIGLAQEQFFGPGTRLTVL.

The chain has TRBV7-6 and TRBJ2-5; no clear D gene. Germline V gives CDR1 SGHVS, CDR2 FNYEAQ. The CDR3 extends over 15 amino acids. Trimming removed 1 base at V and 9 bases at J, with 18 bases between. Written as DNA, the CDR3 is TGTGCCAGCAGCTTAGGTGGGCAAACCCCTAAGTCCCAGTACTTC. Translation: CASSLGGQTPKSQYF.

This clone appeared a single time. V gene TRBV28 combines with J gene TRBJ2-4; D possibly matches TRBD1 or TRBD2 (6 bases each). The V and J ends lost 4 bases and 0 bases respectively, with 10 bases between them. The germline CDR1 and CDR2 sequences are MDHEN and SYDVKM. The CDR3 has 15 amino acids. CDR3 loop: CASSYGGLAKNIQYF. The CDR3 bases are TGTGCCAGCAGTTACGGGGGCCTAGCCAAAAACATTCAGTACTTC.

The V and J genes are TRBV4-2 and TRBJ2-3; D may be TRBD2 (5 bases). From germline, CDR1 is LGHNA and CDR2 YNFKEQ. The V end lost 0 bases, the J end lost 0 bases, and 10 bases lay between the germline ends. The CDR3 runs 16 residues. This CDR3 reads CASSQEWRTSTDTQYF. CDR3 nucleotides: TGTGCCAGCAGCCAAGAATGGAGGACTAGCACAGATACGCAGTATTTT.

This sequence joins TRBV11-2 and TRBJ2-3, with D perhaps TRBD1 or TRBD2 (5 bases each). Per germline, CDR1 SGHAT and CDR2 FQNNGV. This CDR3 region has 15 residues. The V and J ends lost 4 bases and 5 bases respectively, with 16 bases between them. The CDR3 sequence: CASSSQGVSGDTQYF. CDR3 coding DNA: TGTGCCAGCAGCTCCCAGGGTGTGAGCGGAGATACGCAGTATTTT.

This clone was seen a single time. CDR3 loop: CASRPTLEGTEAFF. The CDR3 coding sequence is TGTGCCAGCAGGCCTACATTGGAGGGCACTGAAGCTTTCTTT. The V and J genes are TRBV7-2 and TRBJ1-1; D is ambiguous. V lost 6 bases and J 4 bases, leaving 15 bases between the germline ends. The CDR3 loop spans 14 amino acids. Germline V CDR1 and CDR2: SGHTA, FQGNSA.

This chain uses TRBV5-1 with TRBJ1-1; the D is unclear. V was clipped by 1 base and J by 3 bases, with 16 bases between them. CDR1 and CDR2 (germline): SGHRS, YFSETQ. This CDR3 is 16 amino acids long. The CDR3: CASSLFGFGSHTEAFF. DNA for the CDR3: TGCGCCAGCAGCTTGTTTGGGTTCGGATCGCACACTGAAGCTTTCTTT. Together with reference TRBV5-1 and TRBJ1-1, the CDR3 gives the full variable domain: KAGVTQTPRYLIKTRGQQVTLSCSPISGHRSVSWYQQTPGQGLQFLFEYFSETQRNKGNFPGRFSGRQFSNSRSEMNVSTLELGDSALYLCASSLFGFGSHTEAFFGQGTRLTVV.

The V call is TRBV2, the J call TRBJ1-4; 8 bases fit TRBD1. The CDR3 has 14 residues. Trimming removed 7 bases from V and 3 bases from J; junction bases left unmatched: 4. CDR1 is SNHLY and CDR2 is FYNNEI in the germline V gene. The CDR3 sequence is CASNRQGPNEKLFF. CDR3 sequence (DNA): TGTGCCAGCAACCGACAGGGGCCTAATGAAAAACTGTTTTTT.